The 17 T cell receptor beta chains presented below share a single source sample, sequenced in a study of blood T cell repertoires in COVID-19. Repertoires were generated with immunoSEQ multiplex PCR, while TCRdb's copy carries only in-frame clones and drops some. The profile shows 410,000 or so clones, 89% of them singletons. The sequencing sample was made of peripheral blood. The receptors stem from a woman in her forties with COVID-19, enrolled during active disease.

CDR3 DNA: TGTGCCAGCAGTTTATTCCCGCTCACCGACAGGGGTATTGGGTATGGCTACACCTTC. Protein product: CASSLFPLTDRGIGYGYTF. This chain connects TRBV27 to TRBJ1-2; 8 bases are shared with TRBD1. The CDR3 consists of 19 residues. The J segment lost 5 bases and the V segment lost 1 base, leaving 18 bases of the junction unmatched. Germline V gene sequence: CDR1 MNHEY, CDR2 SMNVEV (reference sequence).

The V and J genes are TRBV2 and TRBJ2-3, with 7 bases that match TRBD2. After removal of 7 bases from V and 2 bases from J, the junction contained 9 bases not matched to a gene. This CDR3 spans 15 amino acids. Germline V gene sequence: CDR1 SNHLY, CDR2 FYNNEI. CDR3 DNA sequence: TGTGCCAGCAATCGTGGAGCGGGGACCACAGATACGCAGTATTTT. Translation gives CASNRGAGTTDTQYF.

V and J are TRBV7-6 and TRBJ1-6, with D possibly being TRBD1 (6 bases). Germline CDR1 and CDR2: SGHVS and FNYEAQ. The CDR3 consists of 16 residues. Trimming stripped 4 bases from V and 10 bases from J, with 20 bases between. The CDR3 region is CASSSARAGAGSPLHF. The CDR3, as DNA: TGTGCCAGCAGCTCCGCCCGGGCAGGGGCCGGGTCACCCCTCCACTTT.

J is TRBJ1-4 and V is TRBV12-3 or TRBV12-4; D not resolved. This CDR3 contains 13 residues. The V end was cut by 3 bases, the J end by 8 bases, with 10 bases between. As DNA, the CDR3 is TGTGCCAGCAGTTTCAGGCAGCGGGAAAAACTGTTTTTT. This encodes CASSFRQREKLFF.

The chain couples TRBV5-4 to TRBJ2-5; D gene uncertain. CDR1 SGHNT and CDR2 YYREEE come from the germline V gene (reference sequence). With 1 base removed from V and 3 bases from J, the gap between germline ends came to 16 bases. The CDR3 sequence is 16 residues long. For the CDR3, the DNA is TGTGCCAGCAGCTTGCCGGGTCCCGTAGTAGAAGAGACCCAGTACTTC. This sequence encodes CASSLPGPVVEETQYF.

The CDR3 loop is CASSSPAQGVFGNTIYF. In DNA form, the CDR3 reads TGTGCCAGCAGTTCCCCCGCACAGGGGGTTTTTGGAAACACCATATATTTT. V is TRBV28 and J is TRBJ1-3; 8 bases fit TRBD1. V lost 4 bases, J lost 3 bases, and 11 bases stayed unmatched. Germline V gene sequence: CDR1 MDHEN, CDR2 SYDVKM. This CDR3 contains 17 residues. Based on the CDR3 plus reference TRBV28 and TRBJ1-3, the full variable domain is DVKVTQSSRYLVKRTGEKVFLECVQDMDHENMFWYRQDPGLGLRLIYFSYDVKMKEKGDIPEGYSVSREKKERFSLILESASTNQTSMYLCASSSPAQGVFGNTIYFGEGSWLTVV.

The chain uses TRBV27 and TRBJ2-3; D remains unclear. The CDR3 length is 16 residues. Germline-derived CDR1 and CDR2 are MNHEY and SMNVEV (reference sequence). V gave up 7 bases and J gave up 0 bases, with 17 bases separating them. DNA of the CDR3: TGTGCCAGCATTCTGAGGTGGCCCCTGAGCACAGATACGCAGTATTTT. Amino acids: CASILRWPLSTDTQYF.

The chain has TRBV19 and TRBJ1-5; 7 bases are shared with TRBD1. Unmatched junction bases numbered 5, after V lost 4 bases and J lost 2 bases. Germline CDR1 is LNHDA and CDR2 is SQIVND (reference sequence). The CDR3 sequence is 15 residues long. For the CDR3, the DNA is TGTGCCAGTAGTAGATTAGACAGGGGCAATCAGCCCCAGCATTTT. It specifies CASSRLDRGNQPQHF.

The chain uses TRBV5-1 and TRBJ2-3; D remains ambiguous. Germline V gene data show CDR1 as SGHRS and CDR2 as YFSETQ. Trimming took off 1 base at V and 3 bases at J, with 9 bases between the two ends. The CDR3 has 14 amino acids. The CDR3 loop is CASSLLATTDTQYF. The CDR3 DNA reads as TGCGCCAGCAGCTTGTTAGCTACAACAGATACGCAGTATTTT.

The chain recombines TRBV6-5 with TRBJ1-1; maybe TRBD1 (5 bases). Trimming left V 4 bases short and J 1 base short, with 13 bases between. This CDR3 has 15 residues. Germline V lookup: CDR1 MNHEY, CDR2 SVGAGI. CDR3 coding DNA: TGTGCCAGCAGTTTTCGCTGGAGGGGGAACACTGAAGCTTTCTTT. Encoded protein: CASSFRWRGNTEAFF.

This chain connects TRBV7-2 to TRBJ1-1; D is undetermined. The CDR3 covers 13 residues. Germline V CDR1 and CDR2: SGHTA, FQGNSA. V was trimmed by 3 bases and J by 3 bases, leaving 8 bases between them. The CDR3 nucleotides read TGTGCCAGCAGCTTTTTCTCGGACACTGAAGCTTTCTTT. Translated, it gives CASSFFSDTEAFF.

This chain joins TRBV5-6 and TRBJ1-5, with 10 nucleotides matching TRBD1. CDR1 is SGHDT and CDR2 is YYEEEE in the germline V gene. The CDR3 totals 15 residues. V dropped 4 bases and J dropped 4; count of bases not matched to a gene: 5. The CDR3 sequence: CASSRGTGVNQPQHF. The CDR3 region has the DNA TGTGCCAGCAGCCGAGGGACAGGGGTGAATCAGCCCCAGCATTTT.

This chain joins TRBV18 and TRBJ1-4; possibly TRBD1 for D (5 bases). Trimming pared 2 bases from V and 6 bases from J, leaving 13 bases between. The germline CDR1 and CDR2 sequences are KGHSH and LQKENI. This CDR3 is built from 15 residues. This CDR3 reads CASSPAGGWDEKLFF. The CDR3 DNA is TGTGCCAGCTCACCAGCCGGGGGATGGGATGAAAAACTGTTTTTT.

About this clone: The same CDR3 can be traced to other DNA sequences in this sample. The J gene is TRBJ1-1, the V gene TRBV27; D is ambiguous. Looked up from germline, CDR1 is MNHEY and CDR2 is SMNVEV (reference sequence). CDR3 size: 13 residues. Trimming removed 3 bases at V and 1 base at J, with 6 bases between. In nucleotides, the CDR3 is TGTGCCAGCAGTTTTGGGCCGAACACTGAAGCTTTCTTT. As protein: CASSFGPNTEAFF.

The chain carries TRBV28 and TRBJ1-2; possibly TRBD1 for D (6 bases). This CDR3 is built from 13 residues. CDR1 and CDR2 (germline): MDHEN, SYDVKM. The V and J ends lost 9 bases and 3 bases respectively, with 14 bases between them. The CDR3 protein is CASGDTSYYGYTF. For the CDR3, the DNA is TGTGCCAGTGGGGACACCTCATACTATGGCTACACCTTC.

The chain recombines TRBV5-1 with TRBJ1-3; D gene ambiguous. The CDR3 totals 13 residues. Germline assignment: CDR1 SGHRS and CDR2 YFSETQ. V dropped 2 bases and J dropped 1 base, with 4 bases sitting between them. The CDR3 nucleotides read TGCGCCAGCAGCTTTAGTTCTGGAAACACCATATATTTT. Translating gives CASSFSSGNTIYF.

J is TRBJ1-2 and V is TRBV3-1 (or the pseudogene TRBV3-2), with 10 nucleotides matching TRBD1. The CDR3 sequence is 15 residues long. Per germline, CDR1 LGHDT and CDR2 YNNKEL (reference sequence). The V and J ends lost 4 bases and 2 bases, in that order; junction bases with no gene match: 4. The CDR3 spells CASSRGQGVNYGYTF. The CDR3 nucleotides read TGTGCCAGCAGCCGAGGACAGGGGGTGAACTATGGCTACACCTTC.